This T cell receptor (beta chain) stems from a study of blood T cells in healthy people across ages. Study background: Per every two T cells, about one barcoded beta molecule was captured by template switching.

A sample-barcoded 5' primer and a J-beta primer mix were used in a second PCR of roughly 7 to 12 cycles. TCRdb passed the 5' RACE reads through MiXCR, listing each CDR3 protein once. The table includes fewer than 700,000 distinct CDR3 sequences, around 48% detected once. The CDR3 totals 17 residues. The V gene lost 3 bases and the J gene lost 0 bases, with 17 bases spanning the gap. Germline lookup yields CDR1 SGHRS and CDR2 YFSETQ. The receptor was derived from a man older than 75 in good health. The V call is TRBV5-1, the J call TRBJ2-3; D may correspond to TRBD1 or TRBD2 (5 bases each). Sequenced sample: blood. In DNA form, the CDR3 reads TGCGCCAGCAGCTCGACTCCCGGGACGGGGAGCACAGATACGCAGTATTTT. The encoded protein is CASSSTPGTGSTDTQYF.